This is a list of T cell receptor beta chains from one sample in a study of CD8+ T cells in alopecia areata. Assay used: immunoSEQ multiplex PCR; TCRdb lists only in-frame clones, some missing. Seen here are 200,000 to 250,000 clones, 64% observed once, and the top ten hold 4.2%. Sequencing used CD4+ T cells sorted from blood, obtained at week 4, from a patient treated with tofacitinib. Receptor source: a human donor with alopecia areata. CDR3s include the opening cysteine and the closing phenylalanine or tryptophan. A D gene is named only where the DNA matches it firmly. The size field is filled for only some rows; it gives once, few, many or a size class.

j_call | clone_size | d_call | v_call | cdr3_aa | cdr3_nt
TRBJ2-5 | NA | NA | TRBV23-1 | CASRPPRIGSMTQYF | TGCGCCAGCAGGCCCCCCCGTATCGGCAGTATGACCCAGTACTTC
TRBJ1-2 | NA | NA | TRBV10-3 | CAITPLRATDDGYTF | TGTGCCATAACTCCTCTGAGAGCGACCGACGATGGCTACACCTTC
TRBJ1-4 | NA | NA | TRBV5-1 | CASSPGVSNEKLFF | TGCGCCAGCAGCCCCGGGGTGTCTAATGAAAAACTGTTTTTT
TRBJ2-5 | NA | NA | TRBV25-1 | CASSDFSGWQETQYF | TGTGCCAGCAGTGATTTCAGCGGGTGGCAAGAGACCCAGTACTTC
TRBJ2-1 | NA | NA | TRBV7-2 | CASSSTGSYNEQFF | TGTGCCAGCAGCTCGACTGGCTCCTACAATGAGCAGTTCTTC
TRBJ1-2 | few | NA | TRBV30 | CAWSPGTGYGYTF | TGTGCCTGGAGTCCCGGGACGGGCTATGGCTACACCTTC
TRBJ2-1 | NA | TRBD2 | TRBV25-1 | CASTLAGYNEQFF | TGTGCCAGCACACTAGCGGGATACAATGAGCAGTTCTTC
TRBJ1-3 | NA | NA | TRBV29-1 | CSVSRMGGNTIYF | TGCAGCGTATCCAGGATGGGAGGAAACACCATATATTTT
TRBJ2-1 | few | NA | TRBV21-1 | CASSQAGAENNEQFF | TGTGCCAGCAGCCAAGCAGGGGCGGAAAACAATGAGCAGTTCTTC
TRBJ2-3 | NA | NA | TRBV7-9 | CASGYRQFTDTQYF | TGTGCCAGCGGATATAGACAGTTCACAGATACGCAGTATTTT
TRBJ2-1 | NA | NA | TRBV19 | CASSSRRVLQYNEQFF | TGTGCCAGTAGTTCGCGCCGGGTTTTACAATACAATGAGCAGTTCTTC
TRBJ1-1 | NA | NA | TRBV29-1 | CSVVDWTNTEAFF | TGCAGCGTCGTGGACTGGACGAACACTGAAGCTTTCTTT
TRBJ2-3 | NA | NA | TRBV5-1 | CASREGGGPTDTQYF | TGCGCCAGCAGAGAAGGAGGGGGGCCCACAGATACGCAGTATTTT
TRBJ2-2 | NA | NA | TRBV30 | CAWNGVNTGELFF | TGTGCGTGGAACGGGGTCAACACCGGGGAGCTGTTTTTT
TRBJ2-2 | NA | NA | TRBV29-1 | CSVRGRTGELFF | TGCAGCGTGCGGGGGCGCACCGGGGAGCTGTTTTTT
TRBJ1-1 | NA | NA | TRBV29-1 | CSVEVSQNTEAFF | TGCAGCGTTGAGGTCAGCCAGAACACTGAAGCTTTCTTT
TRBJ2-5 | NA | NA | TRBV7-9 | CAGSTGTGQTQHF | TGTGCCGGATCAACAGGGACGGGGCAGACCCAGCACTTC
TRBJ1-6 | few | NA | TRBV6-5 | CASGGTGGPPLHF | TGTGCCAGCGGAGGAACCGGCGGTCCACCCCTCCACTTT
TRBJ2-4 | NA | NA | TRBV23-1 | CASSQSGDRIHIQYF | TGCGCCAGCAGTCAATCAGGGGACCGCATACACATTCAGTACTTC
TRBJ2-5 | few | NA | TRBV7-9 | CASSPTQYF | TGTGCCAGCAGCCCAACCCAGTACTTC
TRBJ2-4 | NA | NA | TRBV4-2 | CASSQDLGLQNIQYF | TGTGCCAGCAGCCAAGACCTGGGACTCCAAAACATTCAGTACTTC
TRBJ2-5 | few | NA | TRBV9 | CASSVLGGQETQYF | TGTGCCAGCAGCGTACTAGGGGGCCAAGAGACCCAGTACTTC
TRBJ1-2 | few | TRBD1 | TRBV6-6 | CASSHGQGDYGYTF | TGTGCCAGCAGCCACGGACAGGGGGACTATGGCTACACCTTC
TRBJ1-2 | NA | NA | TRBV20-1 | CSARGTHGYTF | TGCAGTGCTAGGGGTACCCATGGCTACACCTTC
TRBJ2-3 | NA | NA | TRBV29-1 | CSAGSGDTQYF | TGCAGCGCTGGGTCCGGAGATACGCAGTATTTT
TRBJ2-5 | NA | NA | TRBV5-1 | CASSFTGSGETQYF | TGCGCCAGCAGCTTTACAGGGAGTGGTGAGACCCAGTACTTC
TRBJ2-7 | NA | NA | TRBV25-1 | CASSYGGSMREQYF | TGTGCCAGCAGTTACGGGGGCTCCATGCGCGAGCAGTACTTC
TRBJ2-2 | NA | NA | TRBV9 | CASSLQGNTGELFF | TGTGCCAGCAGCCTACAGGGGAACACCGGGGAGCTGTTTTTT
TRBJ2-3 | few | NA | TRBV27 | CASSPGQWNTDTQYF | TGTGCCAGCAGTCCCGGACAGTGGAACACAGATACGCAGTATTTT
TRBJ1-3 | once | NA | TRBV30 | CAWSDLMVSGNTIYF | TGTGCCTGGAGTGACCTAATGGTCTCTGGAAACACCATATATTTT
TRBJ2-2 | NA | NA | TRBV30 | CAWSWRNTGELFF | TGTGCCTGGAGTTGGAGAAACACCGGGGAGCTGTTTTTT
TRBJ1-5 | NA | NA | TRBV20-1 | CSAGEVGYQHF | TGCAGTGCTGGAGAGGTCGGGTACCAGCATTTT
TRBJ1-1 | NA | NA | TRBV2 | CASSPTMGTEAFF | TGTGCCAGCAGTCCTACAATGGGCACTGAAGCTTTCTTT
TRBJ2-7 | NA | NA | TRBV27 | CASSLGGRGSYEQYF | TGTGCCAGCAGTTTGGGGGGGCGGGGCTCCTACGAGCAGTACTTC
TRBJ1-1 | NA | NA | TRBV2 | CASSGVGTVNTEAFF | TGTGCCAGCAGTGGGGTCGGGACGGTGAACACTGAAGCTTTCTTT
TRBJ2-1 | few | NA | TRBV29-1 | CSGLLGGGTTGEQFF | TGCAGCGGCCTTTTGGGCGGGGGCACCACGGGAGAGCAGTTCTTC
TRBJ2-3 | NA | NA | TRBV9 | CASSVGPAGTDTQYF | TGTGCCAGCAGCGTAGGCCCAGCGGGCACAGATACGCAGTATTTT
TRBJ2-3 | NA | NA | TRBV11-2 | CASSTASTDTQYF | TGTGCCAGTTCGACAGCTAGCACAGATACGCAGTATTTT
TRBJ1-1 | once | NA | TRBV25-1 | CASSDRRANTEAFF | TGTGCCAGCAGTGATAGGAGGGCGAACACTGAAGCTTTCTTT
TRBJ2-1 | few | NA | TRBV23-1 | CASSQSIQPSSYNEQFF | TGCGCCAGCAGTCAATCTATCCAGCCGAGCTCCTACAATGAGCAGTTCTTC
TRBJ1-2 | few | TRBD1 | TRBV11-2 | CASSRKGGVDDYGYTF | TGTGCCAGCAGCCGGAAAGGGGGCGTAGATGACTATGGCTACACCTTC
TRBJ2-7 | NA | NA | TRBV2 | CASIPSGGSEQYF | TGTGCCAGCATCCCCTCTGGGGGGAGCGAGCAGTACTTC
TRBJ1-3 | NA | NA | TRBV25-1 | CASSPRVGGNTIYF | TGTGCCAGCAGTCCCCGGGTGGGGGGAAACACCATATATTTT
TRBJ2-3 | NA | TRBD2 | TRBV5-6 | CASSPLWGGSTDTQYF | TGTGCCAGCTCCCCTTTGTGGGGGGGGAGCACAGATACGCAGTATTTT
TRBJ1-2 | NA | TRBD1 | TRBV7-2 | CASSLDRGYGYTF | TGTGCCAGCAGCTTAGACAGGGGTTATGGCTACACCTTC
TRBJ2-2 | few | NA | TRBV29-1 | CSVHGPTNTGELFF | TGCAGCGTTCATGGGCCAACGAACACCGGGGAGCTGTTTTTT
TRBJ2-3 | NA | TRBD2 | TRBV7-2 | CASSKGLAGRITDTQYF | TGTGCCAGCAGCAAAGGACTAGCGGGCCGGATCACAGATACGCAGTATTTT